The 17 T cell receptor beta chains in this list originate from one sample, sequenced in a study of T cell clones after liver transplantation. Here immunoSEQ multiplex PCR was the method, and the copy in TCRdb shows in-frame clones only, minus some. The sample includes roughly 120,000 clones, about nine tenths of them seen just once. Here the sequenced sample was CD4+ T cells from blood, taken 12 months after liver transplant. Receptors were obtained from a human patient who received a liver transplant. Some of the T cells may derive from the graft donor.

V is TRBV5-4 and J is TRBJ1-2; 9 bases align to TRBD1. The J segment lost 5 bases and the V segment lost 4 bases, leaving 9 bases of the junction unmatched. Germline assignment: CDR1 SGHNT and CDR2 YYREEE (reference sequence). This CDR3 comprises 15 residues. The CDR3 DNA reads as TGTGCCAGCAGCGGAACGGGACAGGGCCAATATGGCTACACCTTC. It is translated as CASSGTGQGQYGYTF.

The chain is built from TRBV9 and TRBJ2-1, with D possibly being TRBD1 or TRBD2 (5 bases each). The CDR3 length is 15 residues. Trimming took 6 bases from V and 0 from J, leaving 13 bases between them. Per germline, CDR1 SGDLS and CDR2 YYNGEE. This CDR3 is CASNSAGTSYNEQFF. The DNA of the CDR3 is TGTGCCAGCAACAGCGCAGGGACCTCCTACAATGAGCAGTTCTTC.

This chain connects TRBV5-1 to TRBJ2-5; 8 positions agree with TRBD1. Germline CDR1 SGHRS, CDR2 YFSETQ. The length of the CDR3 is 15 residues. Unmatched junction bases numbered 10, after V lost 4 bases and J lost 5 bases. The CDR3 nucleotides are TGCGCCAGCAGCCCCCGCCAGGGGGCGAGGGAGACCCAGTACTTC. Its translation: CASSPRQGARETQYF.

The J gene is TRBJ2-7, the V gene TRBV5-8; unclear D gene. The CDR3 is 12 residues long. Germline values: CDR1 SGHTS, CDR2 YDEGEE. Deletions cut 5 bases from V and 0 bases from J, with 6 bases between. CDR3 residues: CASRLLSYEQYF. CDR3 coding DNA: TGTGCCAGCAGACTCCTCTCCTACGAGCAGTACTTC. The full variable domain, completed using reference TRBV5-8 and TRBJ2-7, is EAGVTQSPTHLIKTRGQQATLRCSPISGHTSVYWYQQALGLGLQFLLWYDEGEERNRGNFPPRFSGRQFPNYSSELNVNALELEDSALYLCASRLLSYEQYFGPGTRLTVT.

The V call is TRBV7-8, the J call TRBJ2-7; TRBD2 matches 9 bases. V lost 7 bases to trimming and J lost 2 bases; unmatched junction nucleotides: 6. CDR1 and CDR2 from the germline V gene are SGHVS and FQNEAQ. CDR3 length equals 14 residues. CDR3 coding DNA: TGTGCCAGCAAGGAGACTAGCGGCACCTACGAGCAGTACTTC. Its translation: CASKETSGTYEQYF.

The rearrangement joins TRBV7-2 to TRBJ2-3, with 10 bases aligning to TRBD1. The CDR3 runs to 15 residues. V dropped 5 bases and J dropped 2; count of bases not matched to a gene: 4. Per germline, CDR1 SGHTA and CDR2 FQGNSA. The CDR3 sequence is CASSRQGAFTDTQYF. CDR3 nucleotide sequence: TGTGCCAGCAGCCGACAGGGGGCGTTCACAGATACGCAGTATTTT.

The chain is built from TRBV13 and TRBJ1-2; perhaps TRBD1 as D (6 bases). Trimming took off 5 bases at V and 7 bases at J, with 14 bases between the two ends. This CDR3 region has 13 residues. Germline CDR1 reads PRHDT; CDR2 reads FYEKMQ (reference sequence). Here the CDR3 reads CASSRDNRSGYTF. Here the CDR3 DNA reads TGTGCCAGCAGCCGGGACAATCGGTCTGGCTACACCTTC.

The V call is TRBV30, the J call TRBJ2-2; a possible D gene is TRBD1 (5 bases). The CDR3 is 13 amino acids. Trimming stripped 4 bases from V and 4 bases from J, with 10 bases between. Germline V CDR1 and CDR2: GTSNPN, SVGIG (reference sequence). This CDR3 reads CAWTERGTGELFF. The CDR3 DNA follows: TGTGCCTGGACCGAAAGGGGCACCGGGGAGCTGTTTTTT.

The chain uses TRBV18 and TRBJ2-5; TRBD2 is a possible D gene (6 bases). CDR1 and CDR2 from the germline V gene are KGHSH and LQKENI. The CDR3 has 15 amino acids. The germline V and J ends were trimmed by 3 bases and 0 bases, with 11 bases remaining between them. CDR3 sequence (DNA): TGTGCCAGCTCACCGCAGGCGGGGAACCAAGAGACCCAGTACTTC. It yields the protein CASSPQAGNQETQYF. The complete variable domain, with remaining parts taken from reference TRBV18 and TRBJ2-5, reads NAGVMQNPRHLVRRRGQEARLRCSPMKGHSHVYWYRQLPEEGLKFMVYLQKENIIDESGMPKERFSAEFPKEGPSILRIQQVVRGDSAAYFCASSPQAGNQETQYFGPGTRLLVL.

The chain uses TRBV19 and TRBJ2-7, with 12 positions matching TRBD1. The length of the CDR3 is 13 residues. Trimming removed 10 bases from V and 2 bases from J; junction bases left unmatched: 3. Germline CDR1 and CDR2: LNHDA and SQIVND (reference sequence). This CDR3 reads CATGTGGPYEQYF. The CDR3 nucleotides are TGTGCCACCGGGACAGGGGGCCCCTACGAGCAGTACTTC. Looking up the rest from reference TRBV19 and TRBJ2-7 gives the full variable domain: DGGITQSPKYLFRKEGQNVTLSCEQNLNHDAMYWYRQDPGQGLRLIYYSQIVNDFQKGDIAEGYSVSREKKESFPLTVTSAQKNPTAFYLCATGTGGPYEQYFGPGTRLTVT.

The rearrangement links TRBV28 to TRBJ2-1; 12 nucleotides align to TRBD2. CDR1 and CDR2 (germline): MDHEN, SYDVKM. There are 19 residues in the CDR3. V dropped 1 base and J dropped 1; count of bases not matched to a gene: 8. CDR3 sequence reads: CASSLFTLAGGPSYNEQFF. CDR3 DNA sequence: TGTGCCAGCAGTTTATTTACCCTAGCGGGAGGGCCTTCCTACAATGAGCAGTTCTTC.

The chain has TRBV5-1 and TRBJ1-1; unclear D gene. Germline assignment: CDR1 SGHRS and CDR2 YFSETQ. Trimming pared 0 bases from V and 1 base from J, leaving 7 bases between. This CDR3 region has 14 residues. The CDR3 loop reads CASSLVPGNTEAFF. In nucleotides, the CDR3 is TGCGCCAGCAGCTTGGTGCCAGGGAACACTGAAGCTTTCTTT. The whole variable domain, filled in from reference TRBV5-1 and TRBJ1-1, reads KAGVTQTPRYLIKTRGQQVTLSCSPISGHRSVSWYQQTPGQGLQFLFEYFSETQRNKGNFPGRFSGRQFSNSRSEMNVSTLELGDSALYLCASSLVPGNTEAFFGQGTRLTVV.

This rearrangement joins TRBV29-1 to TRBJ2-1; 10 positions agree with TRBD2. V lost 3 bases to trimming and J lost 7 bases; unmatched junction nucleotides: 9. The CDR3 extends over 15 amino acids. The V gene's germline CDR1 is SQVTM and CDR2 ANQGSEA. CDR3 bases: TGCAGCGTTGACGGGCGGGTAGCGGGAGGTAATGAGCAGTTCTTC. It encodes CSVDGRVAGGNEQFF.

This clone was counted once. The CDR3 loop is CATSRPSGGNTEAFF. The DNA of the CDR3 is TGTGCCACCAGCAGACCCTCAGGGGGCAACACTGAAGCTTTCTTT. The gene calls are TRBV15 and TRBJ1-1; 8 nucleotides match TRBD1. V lost 2 bases, J lost 2 bases, and 4 bases stayed unmatched. CDR3 length: 15 residues. The germline gives CDR1 LNHNV, CDR2 YYDKDF (reference sequence).

This clone appeared once. The rearrangement uses TRBV5-1 and TRBJ2-1; 10 nucleotides match TRBD2. The V gene's germline CDR1 is SGHRS and CDR2 YFSETQ. This CDR3 is built from 14 residues. V lost 3 bases and J lost 8; bases outside the gene matches: 5. The chain's CDR3 is CASSSLGTSDEQFF. The CDR3 coding sequence is TGCGCCAGCAGCTCCCTCGGGACTAGCGATGAGCAGTTCTTC. The whole variable domain, filled in from reference TRBV5-1 and TRBJ2-1, reads KAGVTQTPRYLIKTRGQQVTLSCSPISGHRSVSWYQQTPGQGLQFLFEYFSETQRNKGNFPGRFSGRQFSNSRSEMNVSTLELGDSALYLCASSSLGTSDEQFFGPGTRLTVL.

CDR3: CASSRDSSSYEQYF. CDR3 coding DNA: TGCGCCAGCAGCAGGGACAGTAGCTCCTACGAGCAGTACTTC. The V gene is TRBV5-1, the J gene TRBJ2-7; TRBD1 matches 7 bases. This CDR3 spans 14 amino acids. V shed 4 bases, J shed 0 bases, and the junction held 4 bases outside the gene matches. In germline, CDR1 is SGHRS, CDR2 YFSETQ.

The rearrangement uses TRBV2 and TRBJ2-6; no definite D call. Germline CDR1 SNHLY, CDR2 FYNNEI. This CDR3 is 15 amino acids long. V lost 2 bases and J lost 2, with 7 bases in between. The CDR3 DNA reads as TGTGCCAGCAGTGAAAATAGGGCTGGGGCCAACGTCCTGACTTTC. Protein sequence: CASSENRAGANVLTF. Based on the CDR3 plus reference TRBV2 and TRBJ2-6, the full variable domain is EPEVTQTPSHQVTQMGQEVILRCVPISNHLYFYWYRQILGQKVEFLVSFYNNEISEKSEIFDDQFSVERPDGSNFTLKIRSTKLEDSAMYFCASSENRAGANVLTFGAGSRLTVL.